Below, 17 T cell receptor beta chains from the same sample are listed, as sequenced in a study of T cell responses to AZD1222 COVID-19 vaccine. TCRdb keeps only in-frame clones here, not all; method: immunoSEQ multiplex PCR. Altogether around 200,000 clones are present, about 93% being singletons, with the ten largest covering approximately 0.98%. The starting material was peripheral blood, obtained 28 days after the second dose of the MenACWY control vaccine. The receptor source for this set is an adult who received the MenACWY meningococcal vaccine as a control.

The J gene is TRBJ1-2, the V gene TRBV12-3 or TRBV12-4; D is unresolved. The CDR3 is 12 residues long. V lost 5 bases and J lost 6, with 10 bases in between. The CDR3 spells CASSPWAHGYTF. For the CDR3, the DNA is TGTGCCAGCAGTCCTTGGGCCCATGGCTACACCTTC.

This clone appeared once. This rearrangement joins TRBV5-6 to TRBJ2-7; D possibly corresponds to TRBD1 (5 bases). Germline loops: CDR1 SGHDT, CDR2 YYEEEE. This CDR3 region has 15 residues. Trimming removed 0 bases at V and 8 bases at J, with 18 bases between. The CDR3 region is CASSLGAAGRQKQYF. CDR3 coding DNA: TGTGCCAGCAGCTTGGGGGCGGCAGGGCGACAGAAGCAGTACTTC.

V is TRBV25-1 and J is TRBJ2-5; D not resolved. Germline-derived CDR1 and CDR2 are MGHDK and SYGVNS. This CDR3 is 13 amino acids long. V gave up 0 bases and J gave up 3 bases, with 5 bases separating them. The CDR3 spells CASSEYNEETQYF. The CDR3 DNA reads as TGTGCCAGCAGTGAATATAACGAAGAGACCCAGTACTTC.

In this sample, this clone turned up a few times. V gene TRBV28 combines with J gene TRBJ1-2, with TRBD1 identical over 8 bases. The CDR3 has 14 amino acids. Unmatched junction bases numbered 7, after V lost 3 bases and J lost 7 bases. Looked up from germline, CDR1 is MDHEN and CDR2 is SYDVKM. CDR3 protein: CASSFNQGAIGYTF. CDR3 nucleotide sequence: TGTGCCAGCAGTTTTAATCAGGGGGCGATTGGCTACACCTTC.

V and J are TRBV10-3 and TRBJ1-5; 7 nucleotides match TRBD1. Trimming cost V 3 bases and J 4 bases; bases outside gene matches: 6. The CDR3 covers 15 residues. The germline V gene has CDR1 ENHRY and CDR2 SYGVKD. In DNA form, the CDR3 reads TGTGCCATCAGTGACTCGGGACAGTATAATCAGCCCCAGCATTTT. Translating gives CAISDSGQYNQPQHF.

V gene TRBV18 combines with J gene TRBJ1-5; D might be TRBD1 (6 bases). The V gene's germline CDR1 is KGHSH and CDR2 LQKENI. The CDR3 is made up of 15 amino acids. The V end was cut by 3 bases, the J end by 2 bases, with 11 bases between. The CDR3 DNA sequence: TGTGCCAGCTCACCCCCTAACAGGGGCAATCAGCCCCAGCATTTT. Translating it yields CASSPPNRGNQPQHF. The variable domain in full, completed from reference TRBV18 and TRBJ1-5, reads NAGVMQNPRHLVRRRGQEARLRCSPMKGHSHVYWYRQLPEEGLKFMVYLQKENIIDESGMPKERFSAEFPKEGPSILRIQQVVRGDSAAYFCASSPPNRGNQPQHFGDGTRLSIL.

The chain uses TRBV13 and TRBJ1-6, with D perhaps matching TRBD1 (6 bases). The length of the CDR3 is 17 residues. Trimming removed 3 bases from V and 6 bases from J, with 18 bases in between. The germline CDR1 and CDR2 sequences are PRHDT and FYEKMQ (reference sequence). DNA of the CDR3: TGTGCCAGCAGCTTTAAGGGGGGTTCGGGACGTAATTCACCCCTCCACTTT. Translation: CASSFKGGSGRNSPLHF.

This rearrangement joins TRBV7-9 to TRBJ1-2, with no clear D. The CDR3 loop spans 15 amino acids. The V gene lost 5 bases and the J gene lost 5 bases, with 18 bases spanning the gap. The germline V gene encodes CDR1 SEHNR and CDR2 FQNEAQ (reference sequence). CDR3 amino acids: CASSPGAPAVYGYTF. Written as DNA, the CDR3 is TGTGCCAGCAGCCCCGGCGCACCCGCGGTTTATGGCTACACCTTC.

This clone appeared once. The chain employs TRBV29-1 and TRBJ2-3, with D maybe TRBD1 (6 bases). Trimming left V 7 bases short and J 6 bases short, with 17 bases between. This CDR3 is built from 13 residues. CDR1 and CDR2 (germline): SQVTM, ANQGSEA. CDR3 nucleotide sequence: TGCAGCGCTCAGAGCGTGGGGGCTGATACGCAGTATTTT. Translating it yields CSAQSVGADTQYF.

The chain couples TRBV19 to TRBJ1-2; no firm D call. This CDR3 contains 13 residues. The V end was cut by 3 bases, the J end by 4 bases, with 9 bases between. Germline CDR1 and CDR2: LNHDA and SQIVND (reference sequence). The CDR3 protein is CASSIMGSYGYTF. CDR3 in DNA: TGTGCCAGTAGTATCATGGGATCCTATGGCTACACCTTC.

The chain has TRBV14 and TRBJ1-5; D perhaps matches TRBD1 (5 bases). The CDR3 covers 13 residues. Germline CDR1 reads SGHDN; CDR2 reads FVKESK. Trimming removed 4 bases from V and 7 bases from J, with 11 bases in between. In DNA, the CDR3 is TGTGCCAGCAGCCTGACCGGGGGGCAGCCCCAGCATTTT. Encoded protein: CASSLTGGQPQHF.

The CDR3 bases are TGCAGCGTTGGTACAGGGGGCGCAGAGACCCAGTACTTC. It encodes CSVGTGGAETQYF. The chain combines TRBV29-1 with TRBJ2-5; 9 bases match TRBD1. Losses at the gene ends were 4 bases for V and 4 bases for J; bases not matched to a gene: 4. CDR3 length equals 13 residues. The germline CDR1 and CDR2 sequences are SQVTM and ANQGSEA.

Only one count was recorded for this clone. The V and J genes are TRBV6-5 and TRBJ2-7; D is unresolved. This CDR3 spans 12 amino acids. V was shortened by 8 bases and J by 2 bases, with 10 bases between the two germline ends. Germline V gene lookup returns CDR1 MNHEY and CDR2 SVGAGI. CDR3 residues: CASRVGPYEQYF. CDR3 coding DNA: TGTGCCAGCCGGGTGGGCCCCTACGAGCAGTACTTC.

J is TRBJ1-5 and V is TRBV19; no definite D call. V lost 1 base and J 9 bases, leaving 7 bases between the germline ends. The CDR3 extends over 12 amino acids. Germline-derived CDR1 and CDR2 are LNHDA and SQIVND (reference sequence). CDR3 amino acids: CASSIGGRPQHF. The DNA for the CDR3 is TGTGCCAGTAGTATAGGTGGGCGGCCCCAGCATTTT.

V usage is TRBV30 and J usage is TRBJ1-4; no firm D call. This CDR3 spans 15 amino acids. The V gene's germline CDR1 is GTSNPN and CDR2 SVGIG (reference sequence). Trimming stripped 0 bases from V and 3 bases from J, with 11 bases between. The CDR3 DNA is TGTGCCTGGAGTGTAGGTCACAGTTCTAATGAAAAACTGTTTTTT. Translating it yields CAWSVGHSSNEKLFF.

The chain has TRBV30 and TRBJ1-2; tentative D call: TRBD1 (6 bases). V was shortened by 3 bases and J by 8 bases, with 13 bases between the two germline ends. CDR1 is GTSNPN, CDR2 SVGIG, per germline (reference sequence). The CDR3 is made up of 12 amino acids. CDR3 region: CAWSLWGAGYTF. The CDR3 bases are TGTGCCTGGAGCCTCTGGGGGGCCGGCTACACCTTC.

The chain links TRBV23-1 to TRBJ1-1, with D uncertain. TRBV23-1 is identified as an open reading frame with a role that is uncertain. The CDR3 loop spans 17 amino acids. Trimming shortened V by 0 bases and J by 2 bases, and 16 bases separated the two germline ends. The CDR3 is CASSQSYLKGYNTEAFF. CDR3 DNA: TGCGCCAGCAGTCAATCGTATCTGAAAGGTTATAACACTGAAGCTTTCTTT.